This T cell receptor (beta chain) comes out of a study of cytomegalovirus exposure and HLA in healthy donors. The germline V and J ends were trimmed by 5 bases and 8 bases, with 10 bases remaining between them. Germline lookup yields CDR1 SEHNR and CDR2 FQNEAQ (reference sequence). The CDR3 is 12 residues long. A multiplex PCR was run with 60 Vbeta primers and 13 Jbeta primers. Measured with immunoSEQ multiplex PCR; TCRdb has only the in-frame clones, and not every one. Of over 100,000 clones detected, roughly 80% appear once; the ten largest clones hold about 7.7%. The chain couples TRBV7-9 to TRBJ2-1; no clear D. The sequenced sample was PBMCs. The sequence was collected from a woman aged 45-65 years in good health and CMV-seropositive. Here the CDR3 DNA reads TGTGCCAGCAGCCCCTCGGGTGATGAGCAGTTCTTC. Amino acids: CASSPSGDEQFF.